This T cell receptor beta chain emerged from a study of shared clonotypes between healthy human individuals. General study findings and limits: Researchers sampled only blood; tissue repertoires likely differ. Memory subsets had estimated richness that was generally smaller than that of naive subsets.

Genomic DNA of each subset was evenly split across several immunoSEQ plates. Sequenced by immunoSEQ multiplex PCR; TCRdb stores in-frame clones only, minus some. The sample holds 700,000 or so clones, about two thirds seen once. About this clone: Antigen unknown.

The V gene end was trimmed by 4 bases and the J gene end by 4 bases; junction bases not matched to a gene: 8. Germline assignment: CDR1 SEHNR and CDR2 FQNEAQ (reference sequence). This CDR3 has 15 amino acids. The source of this sequence is a woman aged 25-40 years in good health. Sample: memory CD4+ T cells sorted from blood. Subset defined: CD45RA-negative fraction. The chain recombines TRBV7-9 with TRBJ1-2; 8 positions agree with TRBD1. The CDR3 protein is CASSSMQGAGYGYTF. The CDR3 region has the DNA TGTGCCAGCAGCTCTATGCAGGGGGCAGGCTATGGCTACACCTTC.